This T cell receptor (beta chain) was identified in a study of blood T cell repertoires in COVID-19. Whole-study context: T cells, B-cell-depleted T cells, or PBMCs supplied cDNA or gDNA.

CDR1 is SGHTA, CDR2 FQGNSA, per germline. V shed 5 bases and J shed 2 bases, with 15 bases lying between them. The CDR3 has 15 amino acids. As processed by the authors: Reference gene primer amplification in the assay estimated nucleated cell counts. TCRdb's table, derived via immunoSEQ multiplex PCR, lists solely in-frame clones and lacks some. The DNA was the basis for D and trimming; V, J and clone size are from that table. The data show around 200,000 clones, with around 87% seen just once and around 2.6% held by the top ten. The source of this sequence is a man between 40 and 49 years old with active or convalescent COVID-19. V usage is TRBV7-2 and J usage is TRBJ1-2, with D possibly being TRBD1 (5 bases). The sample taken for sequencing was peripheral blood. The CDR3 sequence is CASSEVWGSNYGYTF. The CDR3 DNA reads TGTGCCAGCAGCGAAGTGTGGGGCAGCAACTATGGCTACACCTTC.